This is a list of T cell receptor beta chains from one sample in a study of blood T cell repertoires in COVID-19. The repertoire was sequenced with immunoSEQ multiplex PCR; TCRdb's copy has only in-frame clones and lacks some. The sample lists about 360,000 clones, around 84% occurring once. The sequencing sample was made of peripheral blood. These TCRs come from a human donor in a cohort sampled during active COVID-19. Both conserved end residues are part of each CDR3. A D gene is named only where the DNA matches it firmly. Clone size, where shown, is once, few, many, or a class for clones that have expanded.

size: NA; V: TRBV12-1; J: TRBJ2-7; D: NA; length: 15; CDR3: CASSNWGRGDYEQYF; DNA: TGTGCCAGCAGCAACTGGGGACGGGGGGACTACGAGCAGTACTTC
size: NA; V: TRBV19; J: TRBJ1-2; D: NA; length: 13; CDR3: CASSISPTVGYTF; DNA: TGTGCCAGTAGTATAAGCCCGACAGTCGGCTACACCTTC
size: once; V: TRBV5-4; J: TRBJ1-1; D: NA; length: 12; CDR3: CASSSRNTEAFF; DNA: TGTGCCAGCAGTTCGAGGAACACTGAAGCTTTCTTT
size: NA; V: TRBV6-1; J: TRBJ1-5; D: TRBD1; length: 16; CDR3: CASSVTTGGGSQPQHF; DNA: TGTGCCAGCAGTGTTACGACAGGGGGCGGGAGTCAGCCCCAGCATTTT
size: NA; V: TRBV29-1; J: TRBJ2-1; D: TRBD1; length: 13; CDR3: CSVARDRDNEQFF; DNA: TGCAGCGTTGCCAGGGACAGGGACAATGAGCAGTTCTTC
size: NA; V: TRBV6-6; J: TRBJ2-5; D: TRBD1; length: 15; CDR3: CATYRGDYTQETQYF; DNA: TGTGCCACTTACAGGGGAGACTACACTCAAGAGACCCAGTACTTC
size: NA; V: TRBV29-1; J: TRBJ1-1; D: NA; length: 13; CDR3: CSVGTGPNTEAFF; DNA: TGCAGCGTTGGAACAGGCCCTAACACTGAAGCTTTCTTT
size: NA; V: TRBV7-9; J: TRBJ2-2; D: TRBD2; length: 15; CDR3: CASSPAGTTPGELFF; DNA: TGTGCCAGCAGCCCCGCCGGGACTACCCCCGGGGAGCTGTTTTTT
size: NA; V: TRBV7-2; J: TRBJ2-7; D: TRBD2; length: 16; CDR3: CASSLGGLAGGYEQYF; DNA: TGTGCCAGCAGCTTGGGGGGACTAGCGGGAGGTTACGAGCAGTACTTC
size: NA; V: TRBV3-1/TRBV3-2; J: TRBJ2-3; D: NA; length: 16; CDR3: CASSRDPQGGTDTQYF; DNA: TGTGCCAGCAGCCGAGACCCACAGGGAGGGACAGATACGCAGTATTTT
size: NA; V: TRBV5-1; J: TRBJ1-2; D: NA; length: 14; CDR3: CASRRLQGNYGYTF; DNA: TGCGCCAGCAGGCGTCTCCAGGGCAACTATGGCTACACCTTC
size: NA; V: TRBV25-1; J: TRBJ1-1; D: NA; length: 15; CDR3: CASSSPGGPGTEAFF; DNA: TGTGCCAGCAGTTCCCCGGGGGGGCCGGGGACTGAAGCTTTCTTT
size: NA; V: TRBV18; J: TRBJ2-1; D: TRBD1; length: 15; CDR3: CASSPRQGGYNEQFF; DNA: TGTGCCAGCTCACCGAGACAGGGCGGCTACAATGAGCAGTTCTTC
size: NA; V: TRBV5-4; J: TRBJ2-1; D: TRBD2; length: 16; CDR3: CASSLGLAGGENEQFF; DNA: TGTGCCAGCAGCTTGGGACTAGCGGGAGGTGAAAATGAGCAGTTCTTC
size: few; V: TRBV5-1; J: TRBJ1-2; D: NA; length: 15; CDR3: CASSLATGVSYGYTF; DNA: TGCGCCAGCAGCTTGGCGACAGGAGTCAGCTATGGCTACACCTTC
size: NA; V: TRBV20-1; J: TRBJ2-1; D: NA; length: 13; CDR3: CSASYGGNGEQFF; DNA: TGCAGTGCTAGTTATGGAGGGAACGGTGAGCAGTTCTTC
size: NA; V: TRBV15; J: TRBJ2-5; D: TRBD2; length: 14; CDR3: CATRRDGGAKTQYF; DNA: TGTGCCACCAGACGGGACGGGGGGGCGAAGACCCAGTACTTC
size: once; V: TRBV9; J: TRBJ2-1; D: NA; length: 12; CDR3: CASSGRSVEQFF; DNA: TGTGCCAGCAGCGGTAGAAGTGTTGAGCAGTTCTTC
size: NA; V: TRBV5-1; J: TRBJ2-7; D: NA; length: 13; CDR3: CASSLVPSYEQYF; DNA: TGCGCCAGCAGCTTGGTTCCCAGCTACGAGCAGTACTTC
size: once; V: TRBV7-3; J: TRBJ2-2; D: NA; length: 15; CDR3: CASSSDSHYTGELFF; DNA: TGTGCCAGCAGCAGTGACAGCCACTACACCGGGGAGCTGTTTTTT
size: NA; V: TRBV7-8; J: TRBJ2-6; D: NA; length: 14; CDR3: CASSRNSGANVLTF; DNA: TGTGCCAGCAGCCGAAACAGCGGGGCCAACGTCCTGACTTTC
size: NA; V: TRBV28; J: TRBJ1-4; D: TRBD1; length: 15; CDR3: CASMGQGAFNEKLFF; DNA: TGTGCCAGCATGGGACAGGGGGCTTTCAATGAAAAACTGTTTTTT
size: NA; V: TRBV2; J: TRBJ2-5; D: TRBD2; length: 16; CDR3: CASSGPTSGNGETQYF; DNA: TGTGCCAGCAGTGGCCCTACTAGCGGGAATGGAGAGACCCAGTACTTC
size: NA; V: TRBV29-1; J: TRBJ2-5; D: NA; length: 13; CDR3: CSVDAIGQETQYF; DNA: TGCAGCGTTGACGCGATTGGCCAAGAGACCCAGTACTTC
size: few; V: TRBV5-1; J: TRBJ1-2; D: NA; length: 13; CDR3: CASTTTGNYGYTF; DNA: TGCGCCAGCACTACGACAGGAAACTATGGCTACACCTTC
size: once; V: TRBV7-8; J: TRBJ2-7; D: TRBD2; length: 15; CDR3: CASSRRTSGSNEQYF; DNA: TGTGCCAGCAGCCGCAGGACTAGCGGGAGCAACGAGCAGTACTTC
size: NA; V: TRBV27; J: TRBJ2-1; D: TRBD2; length: 18; CDR3: CASSFSGLGLAGYNEQFF; DNA: TGTGCCAGCAGTTTTAGCGGGTTGGGGTTAGCGGGATACAATGAGCAGTTCTTC
size: NA; V: TRBV7-9; J: TRBJ1-1; D: NA; length: 14; CDR3: CASSLGRGSTEAFF; DNA: TGTGCCAGCAGCTTAGGTAGGGGGTCCACTGAAGCTTTCTTT
size: NA; V: TRBV11-2; J: TRBJ2-2; D: TRBD2; length: 14; CDR3: CASPAGGTTGELFF; DNA: TGTGCCAGCCCAGCGGGAGGAACCACCGGGGAGCTGTTTTTT
size: NA; V: TRBV29-1; J: TRBJ2-6; D: TRBD1; length: 18; CDR3: CSVEPPGQGASGANVLTF; DNA: TGCAGCGTGGAGCCACCGGGACAGGGGGCTTCAGGGGCCAACGTCCTGACTTTC
size: NA; V: TRBV10-3; J: TRBJ2-3; D: NA; length: 15; CDR3: CAIMRGGSRTDTQYF; DNA: TGTGCCATCATGAGAGGAGGGAGCCGCACAGATACGCAGTATTTT
size: NA; V: TRBV6-5; J: TRBJ1-2; D: NA; length: 15; CDR3: CASSYSRGGVYGYTF; DNA: TGTGCCAGCAGTTACTCGAGAGGGGGGGTGTATGGCTACACCTTC
size: NA; V: TRBV13; J: TRBJ2-1; D: NA; length: 16; CDR3: CASSSKNRAPYNEQFF; DNA: TGTGCCAGCAGCTCCAAAAACAGGGCCCCCTACAATGAGCAGTTCTTC
size: NA; V: TRBV7-2; J: TRBJ2-1; D: NA; length: 15; CDR3: CASSSSGDSYNEQFF; DNA: TGTGCCAGCAGCTCAAGCGGTGACTCCTACAATGAGCAGTTCTTC
size: once; V: TRBV19; J: TRBJ2-7; D: TRBD1; length: 13; CDR3: CASMGQGRKEQYF; DNA: TGTGCCAGTATGGGACAGGGACGGAAAGAGCAGTACTTC
size: NA; V: TRBV5-1; J: TRBJ1-1; D: NA; length: 15; CDR3: CASSLGIQLNTEAFF; DNA: TGCGCCAGCAGCTTGGGTATCCAACTAAACACTGAAGCTTTCTTT
size: NA; V: TRBV5-1; J: TRBJ2-7; D: NA; length: 13; CDR3: CASSRPGTYEQYF; DNA: TGCGCCAGCAGCCGCCCCGGGACCTACGAGCAGTACTTC
size: once; V: TRBV23-1; J: TRBJ2-7; D: NA; length: 14; CDR3: CASIDQGRFYEQYF; DNA: TGCGCCAGCATTGACCAGGGGCGCTTCTACGAGCAGTACTTC
size: NA; V: TRBV24-1; J: TRBJ2-3; D: NA; length: 13; CDR3: CATSGPSEDTQYF; DNA: TGTGCCACCAGTGGCCCTAGTGAGGATACGCAGTATTTT
size: NA; V: TRBV11-3; J: TRBJ1-1; D: NA; length: 14; CDR3: CASSLAGANTEAFF; DNA: TGTGCCAGCAGCTTGGCGGGGGCGAACACTGAAGCTTTCTTT
size: NA; V: TRBV6-2/TRBV6-3; J: TRBJ2-2; D: NA; length: 14; CDR3: CASSYQADTGELFF; DNA: TGTGCCAGCAGTTACCAAGCGGACACCGGGGAGCTGTTTTTT
size: NA; V: TRBV27; J: TRBJ1-1; D: TRBD1; length: 14; CDR3: CASSLRTGDTEAFF; DNA: TGTGCCAGCAGTTTAAGGACAGGGGACACTGAAGCTTTCTTT
size: once; V: TRBV5-4; J: TRBJ1-1; D: NA; length: 15; CDR3: CASSLASGSNTEAFF; DNA: TGTGCCAGCAGCTTGGCTTCGGGATCGAACACTGAAGCTTTCTTT
size: NA; V: TRBV27; J: TRBJ2-7; D: TRBD2; length: 14; CDR3: CASSERTSGYEQYF; DNA: TGTGCCAGTAGCGAACGGACTAGCGGCTACGAGCAGTACTTC
size: NA; V: TRBV20-1; J: TRBJ2-7; D: NA; length: 11; CDR3: CRGGRDYEQYF; DNA: TGCAGGGGGGGGCGGGACTACGAGCAGTACTTC
size: NA; V: TRBV19; J: TRBJ1-5; D: TRBD1; length: 14; CDR3: CASSIPGGVQPQHF; DNA: TGTGCCAGTAGTATACCAGGGGGCGTACAGCCCCAGCATTTT
size: NA; V: TRBV3-1/TRBV3-2; J: TRBJ1-2; D: TRBD1; length: 15; CDR3: CASSQDFGTGYGYTF; DNA: TGTGCCAGCAGCCAAGATTTTGGGACAGGATATGGCTACACCTTC
size: once; V: TRBV30; J: TRBJ2-3; D: NA; length: 11; CDR3: CAWDGGDTQYF; DNA: TGTGCCTGGGACGGGGGAGATACGCAGTATTTT
size: NA; V: TRBV6-5; J: TRBJ2-2; D: NA; length: 16; CDR3: CASSYRASVATGELFF; DNA: TGTGCCAGCAGTTACCGGGCTAGCGTGGCCACCGGGGAGCTGTTTTTT
size: once; V: TRBV9; J: TRBJ2-2; D: NA; length: 12; CDR3: CASSVVGGELFF; DNA: TGTGCCAGCAGCGTAGTCGGCGGGGAGCTGTTTTTT
size: NA; V: TRBV28; J: TRBJ1-2; D: NA; length: 13; CDR3: CASSLRANYGYTF; DNA: TGTGCCAGCAGTTTAAGAGCTAACTATGGCTACACCTTC
size: NA; V: TRBV28; J: TRBJ2-7; D: TRBD2; length: 18; CDR3: CASSFPGTSAKVSYEQYF; DNA: TGTGCCAGCAGTTTTCCCGGGACTAGCGCAAAAGTTAGTTACGAGCAGTACTTC
size: NA; V: TRBV5-8; J: TRBJ2-5; D: NA; length: 16; CDR3: CASSLLTAPRGETQYF; DNA: TGTGCCAGCAGCTTGTTAACCGCACCCAGAGGGGAGACCCAGTACTTC